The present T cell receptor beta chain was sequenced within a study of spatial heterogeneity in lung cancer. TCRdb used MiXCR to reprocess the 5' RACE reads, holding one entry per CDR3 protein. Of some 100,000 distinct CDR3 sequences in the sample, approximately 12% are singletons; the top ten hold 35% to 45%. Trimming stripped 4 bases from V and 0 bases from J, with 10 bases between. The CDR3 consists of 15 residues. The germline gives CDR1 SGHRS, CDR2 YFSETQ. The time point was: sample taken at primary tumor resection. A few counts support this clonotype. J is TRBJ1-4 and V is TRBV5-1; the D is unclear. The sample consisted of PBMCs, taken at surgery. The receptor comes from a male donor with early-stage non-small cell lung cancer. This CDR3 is CASSPRESTNEKLFF. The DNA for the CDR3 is TGCGCCAGCAGCCCAAGAGAGTCAACTAATGAAAAACTGTTTTTT.